A selection of T cell receptor beta chains follows, all from one sample in a study of beta chain features in type 1 diabetes. TCRdb keeps only in-frame clones here, not all; method: immunoSEQ multiplex PCR. The table shows about 340,000 clones, with 9.3% occurring only once. What was sequenced was central memory CD4+ T cells from blood. These receptors originate from a man aged 25-45 years with type 1 diabetes. The CDR3 runs from the conserved cysteine through the conserved F or W. D genes are given only for firm matches. Rows may omit the clone size; those that give it use once, few, many or a size class.

CDR3 protein	CDR3 DNA	J gene	D gene	clone size	V gene
CASSLGGASGANVLTF	TGTGCCAGCAGCTTAGGCGGGGCGTCTGGGGCCAACGTCCTGACTTTC	TRBJ2-6	.	.	TRBV7-9
CASSLQSGLNEKLFF	TGTGCCAGCAGCTTACAGTCAGGGCTCAATGAAAAACTGTTTTTT	TRBJ1-4	.	few	TRBV7-2
CATSPAGGQNEQFF	TGTGCCACCAGTCCGGCGGGGGGTCAGAATGAGCAGTTCTTC	TRBJ2-1	TRBD2	few	TRBV15
CASSFGQGRGYTF	TGTGCCAGCAGCTTCGGACAGGGGAGGGGCTACACCTTC	TRBJ1-2	TRBD1	few	TRBV7-2
CASSSPGEGETQYF	TGTGCCAGCAGCTCCCCCGGGGAGGGAGAGACCCAGTACTTC	TRBJ2-5	TRBD2	few	TRBV5-4
CASSSGTGQINEKLFF	TGTGCCAGCAGCTCCGGGACCGGACAAATTAATGAAAAACTGTTTTTT	TRBJ1-4	.	few	TRBV5-6
CASSPRPTYGYGYTF	TGCGCCAGCAGCCCTAGACCTACTTACGGGTATGGCTACACCTTC	TRBJ1-2	.	.	TRBV4-3
CASSPTSGQETQYF	TGTGCCAGCTCACCGACTAGCGGCCAAGAGACCCAGTACTTC	TRBJ2-5	TRBD2	.	TRBV18
CASSLRGSQETQYF	TGTGCCAGCAGTTTAAGGGGCAGCCAAGAGACCCAGTACTTC	TRBJ2-5	.	.	TRBV27
CASSVRGDTQYF	TGTGCCAGCAGCGTTAGGGGGGATACGCAGTATTTT	TRBJ2-3	.	.	TRBV9
CASSTGLPGETQYF	TGTGCCAGCAGCACCGGGCTACCCGGGGAGACCCAGTACTTC	TRBJ2-5	.	many	TRBV7-2
CAWSAGRDSPLHF	TGTGCCTGGAGTGCAGGGAGAGATTCACCCCTCCACTTT	TRBJ1-6	.	few	TRBV30
CASSPRTGGYEQYF	TGTGCCAGCAGCCCCCGGACAGGGGGCTACGAGCAGTACTTC	TRBJ2-7	TRBD1	.	TRBV6-5
CASSLRTGRNTGELFF	TGTGCCAGCAGCCTTCGGACAGGCAGAAACACCGGGGAGCTGTTTTTT	TRBJ2-2	TRBD1	many	TRBV7-9
CASSLDYSETQYF	TGTGCCAGCAGCTTGGATTACTCCGAGACCCAGTACTTC	TRBJ2-5	.	few	TRBV5-6
CASSLGNRGENSPLHF	TGTGCCAGCAGCTTAGGAAACAGGGGAGAAAATTCACCCCTCCACTTT	TRBJ1-6	TRBD1	few	TRBV7-8
CASSYAWTSGGNEQYF	TGTGCCAGCAGTTACGCTTGGACTAGCGGGGGTAACGAGCAGTACTTC	TRBJ2-7	TRBD2	.	TRBV6-5
CASARYDDTEAFF	TGTGCCAGCGCGCGGTATGATGACACTGAAGCTTTCTTT	TRBJ1-1	.	few	TRBV6-1
CASSHPGGSVIDTQYF	TGCGCCAGCAGCCATCCCGGAGGCAGTGTAATAGATACGCAGTATTTT	TRBJ2-3	.	few	TRBV4-1
CASSLVVNSPLHF	TGTGCCAGCAGCTTAGTGGTGAATTCACCCCTCCACTTT	TRBJ1-6	.	.	TRBV11-3
CASSWDGARTEAFF	TGCGCCAGCAGCTGGGACGGGGCGCGAACTGAAGCTTTCTTT	TRBJ1-1	.	.	TRBV5-1
CASSLVVNTEAFF	TGTGCCAGCAGCTTGGTCGTGAACACTGAAGCTTTCTTT	TRBJ1-1	.	.	TRBV7-2
CASTEGAVDEQYF	TGTGCCAGCACCGAAGGGGCAGTGGACGAGCAGTACTTC	TRBJ2-7	.	.	TRBV6-6
CASSLSRQGLNGYTF	TGTGCCAGCAGTTTATCCCGGCAGGGGCTTAATGGCTACACCTTC	TRBJ1-2	.	few	TRBV27